These 19 T cell receptor beta chains share one sample of origin, sequenced in a study of T cell responses to AZD1222 COVID-19 vaccine. TCRdb's table, derived via immunoSEQ multiplex PCR, lists solely in-frame clones and lacks some. The sample has 30,000 to 50,000 clones; 88% are singletons. Source: peripheral blood, taken 28 days after the second dose of the MenACWY control vaccine. Receptors were obtained from an adult who received the MenACWY meningococcal vaccine as a control.

The rearrangement links TRBV5-1 to TRBJ2-1, with TRBD2 as a possible D gene (5 bases). Trimming cost V 1 base and J 9 bases, with 11 bases left between them. There are 13 residues in the CDR3. Germline loops: CDR1 SGHRS, CDR2 YFSETQ. This CDR3 reads CASSLRDWGEQFF. The CDR3, as DNA: TGCGCCAGCAGCTTGCGGGATTGGGGTGAGCAGTTCTTC.

The genes are TRBV21-1 and TRBJ2-7; the table's D call, TRBD1, was not checked against the DNA. TRBV21-1 is flagged as a pseudogene. The CDR3 loop spans 13 amino acids. The CDR3 sequence: CASSKTGSYEQYF. CDR3 sequence (DNA): TGTGCCAGCAGCAAGACAGGCTCCTACGAGCAGTACTTC.

This chain uses TRBV15 with TRBJ1-2; perhaps TRBD1 as D (5 bases). CDR1 is LNHNV, CDR2 YYDKDF, per germline (reference sequence). V was pared by 0 bases and J by 0 bases, with 14 bases between. The CDR3 has 17 residues. As DNA, the CDR3 is TGTGCCACCAGCAGAGATTACAAGGGGATAACTAACTATGGCTACACCTTC. This encodes CATSRDYKGITNYGYTF.

The V and J genes are TRBV2 and TRBJ1-4, with D perhaps matching TRBD1 (6 bases). Trimming pared 2 bases from V and 3 bases from J, leaving 10 bases between. CDR1 and CDR2 (germline): SNHLY, FYNNEI. The CDR3 is 15 residues long. The chain's CDR3 is CASSEQGQSNEKLFF. CDR3 bases: TGTGCCAGCAGTGAACAGGGGCAATCTAATGAAAAACTGTTTTTT.

The CDR3 sequence: CASSIPGGKSSGNTIYF. The CDR3 nucleotides are TGTGCCAGTAGTATCCCTGGAGGGAAGAGCTCTGGAAACACCATATATTTT. V and J are TRBV19 and TRBJ1-3; D gene uncertain. The CDR3 runs to 17 residues. Deletions cut 3 bases from V and 0 bases from J, with 15 bases between. Germline V gene sequence: CDR1 LNHDA, CDR2 SQIVND (reference sequence).

The genes are TRBV30 and TRBJ2-6; a weak D match, TRBD1 (6 bases). Germline V gene data show CDR1 as GTSNPN and CDR2 as SVGIG (reference sequence). The V end lost 0 bases, the J end lost 0 bases, and 6 bases lay between the germline ends. This CDR3 is built from 15 residues. Here the CDR3 DNA reads TGTGCCTGGAGTGTAGGGGGCTCTGGGGCCAACGTCCTGACTTTC. Translated: CAWSVGGSGANVLTF. Full variable domain (outside the CDR3, taken from reference TRBV30 and TRBJ2-6): SQTIHQWPATLVQPVGSPLSLECTVEGTSNPNLYWYRQAAGRGLQLLFYSVGIGQISSEVPQNLSASRPQDRQFILSSKKLLLSDSGFYLCAWSVGGSGANVLTFGAGSRLTVL.

The rearrangement uses TRBV7-3 and TRBJ2-3; possibly TRBD2 for D (6 bases). Looked up from germline, CDR1 is SGHTA and CDR2 is FQGTGA. The CDR3 runs to 14 residues. Between the trimmed V and J ends, which lost 4 bases and 4 bases, there was a span of 12 bases. The CDR3 sequence is CASSSPGRADTQYF. The CDR3, as DNA: TGTGCCAGCAGCTCGCCCGGGAGAGCAGATACGCAGTATTTT. Full variable domain (remainder filled in from reference TRBV7-3 and TRBJ2-3): GAGVSQTPSNKVTEKGKYVELRCDPISGHTALYWYRQSLGQGPEFLIYFQGTGAADDSGLPNDRFFAVRPEGSVSTLKIQRTERGDSAVYLCASSSPGRADTQYFGPGTRLTVL.

The rearrangement joins TRBV5-1 to TRBJ1-5, with D possibly being TRBD1 (5 bases). Trimming stripped 4 bases from V and 1 base from J, with 6 bases between. The CDR3 length is 13 residues. Germline values: CDR1 SGHRS, CDR2 YFSETQ. This CDR3 reads CASSKGSNQPQHF. Here the CDR3 DNA reads TGCGCCAGCAGCAAGGGGAGCAATCAGCCCCAGCATTTT.

A single count supports this clone. The chain is built from TRBV9 and TRBJ1-5; D possibly corresponds to TRBD1 (6 bases). V lost 0 bases and J 5 bases, leaving 12 bases between the germline ends. From germline, CDR1 is SGDLS and CDR2 YYNGEE. CDR3 length: 15 amino acids. The DNA of the CDR3 is TGTGCCAGCAGCGTAGGCGGAGGGGGGGATCAGCCCCAGCATTTT. Protein: CASSVGGGGDQPQHF.

The chain is built from TRBV5-1 and TRBJ2-1; 8 bases match TRBD2. Germline CDR1 is SGHRS and CDR2 is YFSETQ. The V gene end was trimmed by 0 bases and the J gene end by 8 bases; junction bases not matched to a gene: 10. The CDR3 is 16 residues long. CDR3 bases: TGCGCCAGCAGCTTGGATTCCAGCGGGAGTGGCTATGAGCAGTTCTTC. Translation: CASSLDSSGSGYEQFF.

This clone was counted a few times. As DNA, the CDR3 is TGTGCCAGCAGCTCCCGACTAGCGGGCTTCAATGAGCAGTTCTTC. Translating gives CASSSRLAGFNEQFF. The chain joins TRBV7-9 to TRBJ2-1, with 10 bases fitting TRBD2. Germline lookup yields CDR1 SEHNR and CDR2 FQNEAQ (reference sequence). The CDR3 covers 15 residues. The J segment lost 6 bases and the V segment lost 4 bases, leaving 6 bases of the junction unmatched.

The chain links TRBV9 to TRBJ1-1; D perhaps matches TRBD1 (5 bases). Germline V gene data show CDR1 as SGDLS and CDR2 as YYNGEE. The ends were cut back, 4 bases at V and 7 bases at J, with 17 bases in the middle. The CDR3 spans 14 residues. In DNA, the CDR3 is TGTGCCAGCAGCCCCTCCCCCCGGGGGGGTGAAGCTTTCTTT. Translated, it gives CASSPSPRGGEAFF.

The chain is built from TRBV13 and TRBJ1-3, with D perhaps matching TRBD1 (5 bases). Trimming shortened V by 4 bases and J by 3 bases, and 19 bases separated the two germline ends. Germline assignment: CDR1 PRHDT and CDR2 FYEKMQ (reference sequence). The CDR3 extends over 17 amino acids. CDR3 nucleotides: TGTGCCAGCAGCTCTCCCTCGGGGGTACATGGTGGAAACACCATATATTTT. This codes for CASSSPSGVHGGNTIYF.

This clone was seen only once. This chain joins TRBV6-5 and TRBJ2-5, with 7 bases matching TRBD1. There are 16 residues in the CDR3. V gave up 6 bases and J gave up 2 bases; unmatched junction bases: 12. The germline gives CDR1 MNHEY, CDR2 SVGAGI. This CDR3 reads CASRYRGRGGQETQYF. Here the CDR3 DNA reads TGTGCCAGCAGGTACAGGGGAAGAGGGGGACAAGAGACCCAGTACTTC.

This sequence joins TRBV27 and TRBJ1-3; D is perhaps TRBD1 (5 bases). The CDR3 consists of 15 residues. The V and J ends lost 5 bases and 0 bases respectively, with 11 bases between them. Germline V lookup: CDR1 MNHEY, CDR2 SMNVEV (reference sequence). As DNA, the CDR3 is TGTGCCAGCAGTCCCAGACAGAACTCTGGAAACACCATATATTTT. Translated: CASSPRQNSGNTIYF.

In its sample, this clone was seen a few times. This chain links TRBV24-1 with TRBJ2-3; D gene uncertain. Germline V gene sequence: CDR1 KGHDR, CDR2 SFDVKD. The V and J ends lost 7 bases and 4 bases respectively, with 8 bases between them. This CDR3 has 12 amino acids. The CDR3 nucleotides are TGTGCCACCAGCCATGGCCCAGATACGCAGTATTTT. Translated, it gives CATSHGPDTQYF.

This clone was found once. This chain joins TRBV3-1 (or the pseudogene TRBV3-2) and TRBJ2-1; perhaps TRBD2 as D (5 bases). Deletions cut 1 base from V and 5 bases from J, with 12 bases between. In germline, CDR1 is LGHDT, CDR2 YNNKEL (reference sequence). The CDR3 has 15 residues. The CDR3 loop reads CASSQAGWRDNEQFF. DNA for the CDR3: TGTGCCAGCAGCCAAGCGGGATGGCGGGACAATGAGCAGTTCTTC.

This clone was seen a few times. One junction end disagrees with the germline gene, perhaps due to a read error. The rearrangement links TRBV7-2 to TRBJ2-3, with TRBD2 as a possible D gene (5 bases). The V gene's germline CDR1 is SGHTA and CDR2 FQGNSA. This CDR3 has 13 residues. DNA for the CDR3: TGTGCCAGCAGCCTAGCTATTTGGGATACGCAGTATTTT. Its protein is CASSLAIWDTQYF.

V gene TRBV6-5 combines with J gene TRBJ2-7; 7 bases are a match to TRBD1. V dropped 3 bases and J dropped 5; count of bases not matched to a gene: 7. In germline, CDR1 is MNHEY, CDR2 SVGAGI. The CDR3 is 14 amino acids. Here the CDR3 reads CASSYFTGDHEQYF. CDR3 sequence (DNA): TGTGCCAGCAGTTATTTTACAGGGGACCACGAGCAGTACTTC.